This T cell receptor (beta chain) was sequenced for a study of beta chain features in type 1 diabetes. Study-level results: All four CD4+ subsets from Type 1 diabetes patients carried moderately but significantly shorter TCRB CDR3s.

The authors sorted CD4+ naive, central memory, regulatory and stem cell-like memory cells via CD45RO/CCR7/CD25/CD127/CD95/CD27. This CDR3 region has 12 residues. V was pared by 1 base and J by 5 bases, with 6 bases between. CDR1 and CDR2 (germline): SGHRS, YFSETQ. Regarding this clone: Its antigen remains unknown.

Isolated RNA was reverse transcribed in full, so expressed TCRB transcripts were sequenced. The assay was immunoSEQ multiplex PCR, and TCRdb's table has in-frame clones only and misses some. This sample has 200,000 to 300,000 clones, with around 9.9% found just once. The specimen sequenced was naive CD4+ T cells from blood. The TCR was taken from a man aged 25-40 years with type 1 diabetes. This chain uses TRBV5-1 with TRBJ2-5; no clear D. The CDR3 sequence is CASSLFEETQYF. Written as DNA, the CDR3 is TGCGCCAGCAGCTTGTTCGAGGAGACCCAGTACTTC.